This record covers a single TCR beta chain. What it recognizes is unknown. The data are from a study of shared clonotypes between healthy human individuals. Findings and caveats of the study: Measured sharing among donors was expected to vary with sequencing depth.

As handled by the study authors: Junction-only sequences produced by ImmunoSEQ had no quality scores, so filtering differed. Profiling relied on immunoSEQ multiplex PCR, and the TCRdb table lists in-frame clones only, not all of them. V and J calls and clone size come straight from that table; D and trimming were deduced from the DNA. This sample has 1,400,000 or so clones, with approximately 98.5% found just once. This CDR3 spans 17 amino acids. Germline CDR1 and CDR2: MGHRA and YSYEKL. V lost 2 bases to trimming and J lost 4 bases; unmatched junction nucleotides: 9. This receptor was taken from a man under 40 in good health. The sample comprised naive CD4+ T cells sorted from blood. As for subset: CD45RA+ positively selected. The rearrangement uses TRBV4-1 and TRBJ2-7, with 12 bases aligning to TRBD1. The CDR3: CASSQPLPGQGAYEQYF. The DNA of the CDR3 is TGCGCCAGCAGCCAACCCCTTCCGGGACAGGGGGCTTACGAGCAGTACTTC.